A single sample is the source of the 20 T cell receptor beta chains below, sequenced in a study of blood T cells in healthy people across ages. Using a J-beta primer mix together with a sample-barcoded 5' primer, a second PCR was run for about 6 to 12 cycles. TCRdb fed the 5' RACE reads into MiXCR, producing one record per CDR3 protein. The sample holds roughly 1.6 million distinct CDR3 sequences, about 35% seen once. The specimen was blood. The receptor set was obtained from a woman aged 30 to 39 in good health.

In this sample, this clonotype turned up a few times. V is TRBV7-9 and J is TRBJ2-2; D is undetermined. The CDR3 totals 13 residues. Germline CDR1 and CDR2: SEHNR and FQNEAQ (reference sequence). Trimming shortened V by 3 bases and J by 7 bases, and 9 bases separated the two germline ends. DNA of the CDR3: TGTGCCAGCAGCTTTGCCGTGGGCGGGGAGCTGTTTTTT. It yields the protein CASSFAVGGELFF.

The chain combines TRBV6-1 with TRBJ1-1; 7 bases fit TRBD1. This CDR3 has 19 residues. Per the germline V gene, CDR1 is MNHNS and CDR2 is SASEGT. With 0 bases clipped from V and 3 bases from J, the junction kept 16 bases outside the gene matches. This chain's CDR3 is CASSEAADPPRGQDTEAFF. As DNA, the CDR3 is TGTGCCAGCAGTGAAGCCGCCGACCCCCCTAGGGGGCAGGACACTGAAGCTTTCTTT.

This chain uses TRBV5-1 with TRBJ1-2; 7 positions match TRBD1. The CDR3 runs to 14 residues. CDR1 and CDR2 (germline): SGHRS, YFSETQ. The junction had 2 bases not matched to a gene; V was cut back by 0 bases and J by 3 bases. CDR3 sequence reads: CASSLAGQHYGYTF. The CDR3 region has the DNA TGCGCCAGCAGCTTGGCGGGACAGCACTATGGCTACACCTTC.

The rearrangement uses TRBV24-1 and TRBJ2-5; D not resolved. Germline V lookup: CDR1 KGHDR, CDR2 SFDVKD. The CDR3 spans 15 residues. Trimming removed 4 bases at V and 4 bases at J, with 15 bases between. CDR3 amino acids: CATSDPSRTGETQYF. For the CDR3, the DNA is TGTGCCACCAGTGACCCATCGCGGACGGGAGAGACCCAGTACTTC.

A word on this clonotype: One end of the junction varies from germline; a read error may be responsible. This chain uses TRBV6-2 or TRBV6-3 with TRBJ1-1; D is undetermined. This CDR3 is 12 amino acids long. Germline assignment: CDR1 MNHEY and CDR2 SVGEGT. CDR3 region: CACSGQRAGAFF. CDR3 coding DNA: TGTGCCTGCAGCGGTCAACGTGCCGGAGCTTTCTTT.

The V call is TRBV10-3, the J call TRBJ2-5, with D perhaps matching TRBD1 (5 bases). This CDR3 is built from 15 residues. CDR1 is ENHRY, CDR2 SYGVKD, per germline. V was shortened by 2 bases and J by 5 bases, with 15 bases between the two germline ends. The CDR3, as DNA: TGTGCCATCAGTGAGAGTGGGTGGGGCGCGGAGACCCAGTACTTC. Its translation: CAISESGWGAETQYF.

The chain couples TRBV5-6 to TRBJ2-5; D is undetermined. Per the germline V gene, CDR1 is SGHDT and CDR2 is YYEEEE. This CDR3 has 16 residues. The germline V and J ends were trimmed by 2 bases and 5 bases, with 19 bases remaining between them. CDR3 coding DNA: TGTGCCAGCAGCTTTTGGGCGGAGACGGTTTACGAGACCCAGTACTTC. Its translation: CASSFWAETVYETQYF.

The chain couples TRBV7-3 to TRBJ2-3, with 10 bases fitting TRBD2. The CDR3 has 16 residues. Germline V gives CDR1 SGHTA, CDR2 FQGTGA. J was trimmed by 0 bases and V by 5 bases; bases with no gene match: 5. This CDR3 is CASSATLAGSTDTQYF. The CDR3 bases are TGTGCCAGCAGCGCGACACTAGCGGGGAGCACAGATACGCAGTATTTT.

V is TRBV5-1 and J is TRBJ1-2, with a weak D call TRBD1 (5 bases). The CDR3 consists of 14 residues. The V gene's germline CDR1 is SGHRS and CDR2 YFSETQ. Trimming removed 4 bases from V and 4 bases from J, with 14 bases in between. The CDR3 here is CASSITGPSYGYTF. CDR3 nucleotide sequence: TGCGCCAGCAGCATAACGGGGCCCTCCTATGGCTACACCTTC.

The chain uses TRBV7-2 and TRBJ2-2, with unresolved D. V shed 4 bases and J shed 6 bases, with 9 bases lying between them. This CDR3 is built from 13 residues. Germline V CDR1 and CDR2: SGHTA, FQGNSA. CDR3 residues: CASSSLLAGELFF. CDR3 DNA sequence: TGTGCCAGCAGCTCTCTGCTGGCCGGGGAGCTGTTTTTT.

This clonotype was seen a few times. This CDR3 is CSAREGRGANSPLHF. The CDR3 DNA is TGCAGTGCTAGAGAAGGACGGGGTGCAAATTCACCCCTCCACTTT. The chain has TRBV20-1 and TRBJ1-6; D uncertain. The germline gives CDR1 DFQATT, CDR2 SNEGSKA (reference sequence). V gave up 0 bases and J gave up 7 bases, with 13 bases separating them. CDR3 size: 15 residues.

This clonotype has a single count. The chain's CDR3 is CASSFYQGYERYF. The CDR3 nucleotides are TGTGCCAGCAGTTTTTACCAGGGCTACGAGCGGTACTTC. The chain joins TRBV28 to TRBJ2-4; tentatively, D is TRBD1 (5 bases). This CDR3 has 13 amino acids. V was trimmed by 3 bases and J by 15 bases, leaving 18 bases between them. CDR1 and CDR2 (germline): MDHEN, SYDVKM.

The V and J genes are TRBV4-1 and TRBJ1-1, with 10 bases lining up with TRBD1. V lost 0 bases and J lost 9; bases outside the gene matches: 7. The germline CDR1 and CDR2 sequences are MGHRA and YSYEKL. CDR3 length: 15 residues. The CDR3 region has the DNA TGCGCCAGCAGCCAAGATATTAGGACAGGGGGTAAAGCTTTCTTT. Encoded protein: CASSQDIRTGGKAFF.

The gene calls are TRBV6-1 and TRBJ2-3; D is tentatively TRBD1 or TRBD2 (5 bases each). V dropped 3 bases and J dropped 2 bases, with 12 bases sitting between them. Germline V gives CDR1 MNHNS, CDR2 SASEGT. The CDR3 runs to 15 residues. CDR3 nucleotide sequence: TGTGCCAGCAGTGAGGGGGTCAGCATCACAGATACGCAGTATTTT. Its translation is CASSEGVSITDTQYF.

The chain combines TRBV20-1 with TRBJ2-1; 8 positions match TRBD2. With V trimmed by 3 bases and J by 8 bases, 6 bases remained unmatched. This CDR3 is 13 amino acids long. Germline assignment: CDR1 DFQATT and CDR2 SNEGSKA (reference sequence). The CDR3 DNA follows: TGCAGTGCTAGCTCGGGGGGGGGCGATGAGCAGTTCTTC. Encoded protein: CSASSGGGDEQFF.

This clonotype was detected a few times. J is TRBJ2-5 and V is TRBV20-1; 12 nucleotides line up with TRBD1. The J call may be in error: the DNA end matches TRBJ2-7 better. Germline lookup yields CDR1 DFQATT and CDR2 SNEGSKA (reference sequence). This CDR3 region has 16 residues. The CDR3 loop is CSAFRPAGTGGHEQYF. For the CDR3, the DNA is TGCAGTGCCTTTCGACCCGCCGGGACAGGGGGCCACGAGCAGTACTTC.

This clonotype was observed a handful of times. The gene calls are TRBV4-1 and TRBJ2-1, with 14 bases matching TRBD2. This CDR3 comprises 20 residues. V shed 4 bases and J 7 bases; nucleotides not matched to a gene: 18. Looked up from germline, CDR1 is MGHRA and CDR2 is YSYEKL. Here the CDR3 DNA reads TGCGCCAGCAGCCCCCTTGGACTAGCGGGAGGATTTAGCGCTTATAATGAGCAGTTCTTC. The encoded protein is CASSPLGLAGGFSAYNEQFF.

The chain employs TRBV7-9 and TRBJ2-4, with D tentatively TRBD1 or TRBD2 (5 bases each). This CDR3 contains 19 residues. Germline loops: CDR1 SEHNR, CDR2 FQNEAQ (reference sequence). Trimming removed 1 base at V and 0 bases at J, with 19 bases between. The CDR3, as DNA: TGTGCCAGCAGCTTAGGTACATTGAGAGGGGCCGGAGCCAAAAACATTCAGTACTTC. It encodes CASSLGTLRGAGAKNIQYF.

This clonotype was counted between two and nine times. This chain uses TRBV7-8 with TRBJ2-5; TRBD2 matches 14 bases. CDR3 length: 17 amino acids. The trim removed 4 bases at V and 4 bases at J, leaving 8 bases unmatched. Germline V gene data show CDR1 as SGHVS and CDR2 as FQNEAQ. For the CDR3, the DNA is TGTGCCAGCAGCTCCGAAGCCGGGACTAGCGGGGGAGAGACCCAGTACTTC. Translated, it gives CASSSEAGTSGGETQYF.

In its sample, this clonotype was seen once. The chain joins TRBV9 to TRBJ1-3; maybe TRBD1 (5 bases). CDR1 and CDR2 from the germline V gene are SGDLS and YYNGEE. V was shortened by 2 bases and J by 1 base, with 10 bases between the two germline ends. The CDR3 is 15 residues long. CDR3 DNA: TGTGCCAGCAGCGTGAGGGGCCAATCTGGAAACACCATATATTTT. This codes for CASSVRGQSGNTIYF.